Listed below are T cell receptor beta chains from one sample, sequenced in a study of immune evolution from preneoplasia to lung adenocarcinoma. Here immunoSEQ multiplex PCR was the method, and the copy in TCRdb shows in-frame clones only, minus some. The sample shows 5,500 to 8,000 clones, around 77% of them seen only once. The sample was FFPE lung adenocarcinoma in situ tissue. The source is a person aged 60-80 years with lung adenocarcinoma. CDR3s include the opening cysteine and the closing phenylalanine or tryptophan. The D gene is left open where the match is weak. Expanded clones get a size class; other rows say once, few or many, or leave the size out.

clone_size d_call j_call v_call cdr3_aa cdr3_nt
few - TRBJ1-1 TRBV7-2 CASSPPGTEEAFF TGTGCCAGCAGCCCGCCCGGGACGGAGGAAGCTTTCTTT
- - TRBJ2-6 TRBV7-6 CASSLGPSGANVLTF TGTGCCAGCAGCTTAGGACCCTCTGGGGCCAACGTCCTGACTTTC
- - TRBJ2-3 TRBV18 CASSVTGPGADTQYF TGTGCCAGCTCAGTAACGGGCCCCGGGGCCGATACGCAGTATTTT
- TRBD1 TRBJ1-6 TRBV27 CASSLMPDRVNSPLHF TGTGCCAGCAGTTTAATGCCGGACAGGGTTAATTCACCCCTCCACTTT
- TRBD2 TRBJ2-3 TRBV6-1 CASSEGGTSGGYSTDTQYF TGTGCCAGCAGTGAAGGAGGGACTAGCGGGGGATATAGCACAGATACGCAGTATTTT
- - TRBJ2-7 TRBV11-1 CASSSTDGRSYEQYF TGTGCCAGCAGCTCGACGGACGGGCGATCCTACGAGCAGTACTTC
- - TRBJ2-5 TRBV5-6 CASSLGGAEETQYF TGTGCCAGCAGCTTGGGGGGGGCTGAAGAGACCCAGTACTTC
- TRBD2 TRBJ2-1 TRBV11-2 CASSLTPSGRKGNEQFF TGTGCCAGCAGCTTAACCCCTAGCGGGAGGAAGGGGAATGAGCAGTTCTTC
once TRBD2 TRBJ2-3 TRBV5-1 CASSYRASGGADTQYF TGCGCCAGCAGCTACCGTGCTAGCGGGGGGGCAGATACGCAGTATTTT
few TRBD1 TRBJ1-2 TRBV19 CASRDRYGYTF TGTGCCAGCCGGGACAGATATGGCTACACCTTC
- - TRBJ1-1 TRBV7-2 CASRTLGTEAFF TGTGCCAGCAGAACCCTGGGCACTGAAGCTTTCTTT
once TRBD1 TRBJ1-4 TRBV2 CASRSDRGDEKLFF TGTGCCAGCAGGTCGGACAGGGGCGATGAAAAACTGTTTTTT
medium-sized - TRBJ1-3 TRBV28 CASSPGLSSGNTIYF TGTGCCAGCAGTCCGGGGTTATCGTCTGGAAACACCATATATTTT
- - TRBJ2-1 TRBV11-1 CASSLDWAVRGSYNEQFF TGTGCCAGCAGCTTAGACTGGGCAGTCCGAGGCTCCTACAATGAGCAGTTCTTC
once TRBD1 TRBJ2-6 TRBV4-1 CASRLGQGGFNPFSGANVLTF TGCGCCAGCCGACTGGGACAGGGAGGATTCAATCCATTCTCTGGGGCCAACGTCCTGACTTTC
- TRBD2 TRBJ2-7 TRBV28 CASSFPFNWRGGLYEQYF TGTGCCAGCAGTTTTCCGTTTAACTGGCGGGGGGGCCTCTACGAGCAGTACTTC
- - TRBJ1-4 TRBV27 CASSSGRREKLFF TGTGCCAGCAGTTCGGGACGCCGTGAAAAACTGTTTTTT
- - TRBJ2-2 TRBV30 CAWSISFTGELFF TGTGCCTGGAGTATCTCTTTCACCGGGGAGCTGTTTTTT
- - TRBJ1-6 TRBV10-3 CAISEGNRVQNSPLHF TGTGCCATCAGTGAAGGGAACAGGGTACAGAATTCACCCCTCCACTTT
- - TRBJ2-3 TRBV7-2 CASSSYGQFTDTQYF TGTGCCAGCAGCTCGTATGGACAGTTCACAGATACGCAGTATTTT
- TRBD1 TRBJ1-4 TRBV5-5 CASSRQGATELFF TGTGCCAGCAGCCGACAGGGGGCGACTGAACTGTTTTTT
- - TRBJ2-7 TRBV30 CAWSRGVPYEQYF TGTGCCTGGAGTCGCGGGGTCCCCTACGAGCAGTACTTC
- - TRBJ2-2 TRBV5-3 CARSFTGELFF TGTGCCAGAAGCTTTACCGGGGAGCTGTTTTTT